The 8 T cell receptor beta chains presented below share a single source sample, sequenced in a study of response to subunit inactivated influenza vaccine. TCRdb reanalysed the RT-PCR reads using MiXCR and keeps one entry per CDR3 protein. The sample shows 400,000 to 650,000 distinct CDR3 sequences, roughly 7.6% of them seen only once. Specimen: PBMCs from blood, collected around 2 years after vaccination. These TCRs come from a man aged 50 to 69 who received an inactivated influenza vaccine.

This clonotype has at least ten counts. The genes are TRBV24-1 and TRBJ2-1; 9 bases match TRBD2. The CDR3 has 16 amino acids. The germline CDR1 and CDR2 sequences are KGHDR and SFDVKD. V shed 6 bases and J 3 bases; nucleotides not matched to a gene: 8. CDR3 in DNA: TGTGCCACCAGTAAGTCTAGCGGGGCACACTACAATGAGCAGTTCTTC. It is translated as CATSKSSGAHYNEQFF.

This clonotype appeared a few times. The chain has TRBV13 and TRBJ2-7; D gene uncertain. Germline V gene data show CDR1 as PRHDT and CDR2 as FYEKMQ (reference sequence). Trimming pared 3 bases from V and 4 bases from J, leaving 13 bases between. CDR3 length equals 14 residues. CDR3 region: CASSFPTSQYEQYF. The CDR3 bases are TGTGCCAGCAGCTTCCCGACATCCCAGTACGAGCAGTACTTC.

The V call is TRBV18, the J call TRBJ1-1; TRBD1 aligns across 7 bases. Trimming took 5 bases from V and 5 from J; bases not matched to a gene: 8. Germline CDR1 is KGHSH and CDR2 is LQKENI. The CDR3 runs 14 residues. The CDR3 spells CASSTTGVETEAFF. CDR3 nucleotide sequence: TGTGCCAGCTCAACAACAGGGGTGGAAACTGAAGCTTTCTTT.

The table lists this clonotype with a few counts. The chain joins TRBV20-1 to TRBJ1-1; maybe TRBD1 (6 bases). CDR3 length: 15 amino acids. Germline lookup yields CDR1 DFQATT and CDR2 SNEGSKA (reference sequence). V was cut by 0 bases and J by 1 base, with 12 bases left in between. CDR3 region: CSARDYRVGNTEAFF. The CDR3 coding sequence is TGCAGTGCTAGAGATTACAGGGTTGGGAACACTGAAGCTTTCTTT.

V is TRBV20-1 and J is TRBJ2-3, with a tentative D call TRBD1 (5 bases). Looked up from germline, CDR1 is DFQATT and CDR2 is SNEGSKA (reference sequence). This CDR3 is built from 12 residues. Trimming shortened V by 3 bases and J by 7 bases, and 11 bases separated the two germline ends. The CDR3 DNA follows: TGCAGTGCTAGTGGCCAGGGCAATACGCAGTATTTT. Translated, it gives CSASGQGNTQYF.

This clonotype showed up just a few times. The V and J genes are TRBV29-1 and TRBJ1-2; D is possibly TRBD1 (5 bases). CDR1 and CDR2 from the germline V gene are SQVTM and ANQGSEA. This CDR3 region has 14 residues. V lost 4 bases and J lost 2, with 14 bases in between. The DNA for the CDR3 is TGCAGCGTTGGGGCCGGGACGGCAAACTATGGCTACACCTTC. Encoded protein: CSVGAGTANYGYTF.

This clonotype was seen many times. J is TRBJ1-1 and V is TRBV5-6; D is uncertain. The germline CDR1 and CDR2 sequences are SGHDT and YYEEEE. The CDR3 is 15 residues long. V was clipped by 4 bases and J by 3 bases, with 16 bases between them. The CDR3: CASSPWTGEYTEAFF. CDR3 sequence (DNA): TGTGCCAGCAGCCCCTGGACGGGAGAGTACACTGAAGCTTTCTTT.

V usage is TRBV4-3 and J usage is TRBJ2-5, with 7 bases lining up with TRBD1. This CDR3 spans 16 amino acids. V trimming: 0 bases; J trimming: 2 bases; junction bases outside the gene matches: 6. Germline V gives CDR1 LGHNA, CDR2 YSLEER. The CDR3 reads CASSQDWTTGQETQYF. For the CDR3, the DNA is TGCGCCAGCAGCCAAGATTGGACGACAGGGCAAGAGACCCAGTACTTC.